The rows below give T cell receptor beta chains drawn from one sample of a study of T cell repertoires in cytomegalovirus infection. Via MiXCR, TCRdb re-called the reads, giving one row per CDR3 protein. The table lists 230,000 or so distinct CDR3 sequences, over 15% of them singletons. The sequencing sample was made of CD8+ T cells from PBMCs. The receptor set was obtained from a human donor in good health (CMV status not recorded). Some clones in this sample may be carry-over from other donors' samples. CDR3s include the opening cysteine and the closing phenylalanine or tryptophan. The D gene is left open where the match is weak. Some rows have no size entry. The others give once, few or many, or a class for an expanded clone.

clone size	V gene	CDR3 length	J gene	D gene	CDR3 DNA	CDR3 protein
few	TRBV9	13	TRBJ1-1	NA	TGTGCCAGCAGCGTAGGACAGAGCGATGAAGCTTTCTTT	CASSVGQSDEAFF
NA	TRBV9	13	TRBJ1-2	TRBD1	TGTGCCAGCAGGAGAGGGGGCGCGAATGGCTACACCTTC	CASRRGGANGYTF
many	TRBV7-6	16	TRBJ1-1	NA	TGTGCCAGCAGCTTAACGCCCGGGACACTGAACACTGAAGCTTTCTTT	CASSLTPGTLNTEAFF
few	TRBV20-1	18	TRBJ1-5	NA	TGCAGTGCTAGAGATAGTATCGGGGGCCTGAGGGAGAATCAGCCCCAGCATTTT	CSARDSIGGLRENQPQHF
NA	TRBV6-6	14	TRBJ2-5	NA	TGTGCCAGCAGTTATCCGGGGAGGCAAGAGACCCAGTACTTC	CASSYPGRQETQYF
many	TRBV7-8	15	TRBJ1-1	NA	TGTGCCAGCAGCTTAGTTCGTCTGCTGAACACTGAAGCTTTCTTT	CASSLVRLLNTEAFF
few	TRBV19	15	TRBJ1-2	NA	TGTGCCAGTAGTATAACTTTGGGCCAGGATTATGGCTACACCTTC	CASSITLGQDYGYTF
many	TRBV7-2	15	TRBJ1-1	NA	TGTGCCAGCAGCCCCTTAGCCAACGGCAGACCCCAAGCTTTCTTT	CASSPLANGRPQAFF
few	TRBV4-3	15	TRBJ2-1	NA	TGCGCCAGCAGCCAAGGTTCGGGGGCTCGGCATGAGCAGTTCTTC	CASSQGSGARHEQFF
NA	TRBV29-1	14	TRBJ1-1	TRBD1	TGCAGCGTTGAACGACAGGGCCTGGGTACTGAAGCTTTCTTT	CSVERQGLGTEAFF
few	TRBV29-1	10	TRBJ1-1	NA	TGCAGCGTTTCTCGGGGTGAAGCTTTCTTT	CSVSRGEAFF
many	TRBV6-2/TRBV6-3	14	TRBJ1-1	NA	TGTGCCAGCAGTTACGGTGGGTCGGGCACTGAAGCTTTCTTT	CASSYGGSGTEAFF
NA	TRBV4-1	16	TRBJ2-2	TRBD1	TGCGCCAGCAGCCAAGGGACAGGGGCGAACACCGGGGAGCTGTTTTTT	CASSQGTGANTGELFF
few	TRBV29-1	13	TRBJ2-7	NA	TGCAGCTTCATCCAGGGGACCTCCTACGAGCAGTACTTC	CSFIQGTSYEQYF
many	TRBV11-2	14	TRBJ2-7	NA	TGTGCCAGCAGCTTAGAATTCTCAGGGGTCGAGCAGTACTTC	CASSLEFSGVEQYF
many	TRBV19	12	TRBJ1-1	TRBD1	TGTGCCAGTCGGGACAGGGGAAATGAAGCTTTCTTT	CASRDRGNEAFF
few	TRBV28	16	TRBJ2-1	TRBD2	TGTGCCAGCAGTTCGTGGACTAGCGGGGCGGGTAATGAGCAGTTCTTC	CASSSWTSGAGNEQFF
many	TRBV7-6	17	TRBJ1-1	TRBD1	TGTGCCACCTCATCTCCGGGACAGGGGGTTGCGAACACTGAAGCTTTCTTT	CATSSPGQGVANTEAFF
few	TRBV6-2/TRBV6-3	16	TRBJ2-5	TRBD2	TGTGCCAGCAGTTACTCATCGGGACTAAACCAAGAGACCCAGTACTTC	CASSYSSGLNQETQYF
once	TRBV19	12	TRBJ1-1	TRBD1	TGTGCCACCGCAGGGGGGAGCACTGAAGCTTTCTTT	CATAGGSTEAFF
once	TRBV7-4	17	TRBJ1-1	NA	TGTGCCAGCAGCTTAGTTGTAGGTCAGGGCAGCCGGACTGAAGCTTTCTTT	CASSLVVGQGSRTEAFF
few	TRBV6-2/TRBV6-3	16	TRBJ2-1	TRBD2	TGTGCCAGCAGTTTCCGGCTAGCGGGGCCGTACAATGAGCAGTTCTTC	CASSFRLAGPYNEQFF
NA	TRBV28	14	TRBJ2-7	NA	TGTGCCAGCCATAACGTCCTAGGCTCCTACGAGCAGTACTTC	CASHNVLGSYEQYF
NA	TRBV4-1	19	TRBJ2-5	TRBD2	TGCGCCTGCAGCCAACAGCCTAGTTTGGGACTAGCGTATGAAGAGACCCAGTACTTC	CACSQQPSLGLAYEETQYF
few	TRBV29-1	12	TRBJ1-1	NA	TGCAGCGGGGACACCGGGACGGAAGAAGCTTTCTTT	CSGDTGTEEAFF
NA	TRBV12-3/TRBV12-4	13	TRBJ2-5	TRBD1	TGTGCCAGCAGTCCGACAGGGGCGGAGACCCAGTACTTC	CASSPTGAETQYF
NA	TRBV12-3/TRBV12-4	14	TRBJ2-7	NA	TGTGCCAGCATGTCATCCCGGGACATCCACGAGCAGTACTTC	CASMSSRDIHEQYF
NA	TRBV20-1	13	TRBJ1-4	NA	TGCAGTGCTGAAGACAGCCACGATGAAAAACTGTTTTTT	CSAEDSHDEKLFF
NA	TRBV2	13	TRBJ1-2	TRBD1	TGTGCCAGCGAGACAGGGAGAGGCTATGGCTACACCTTC	CASETGRGYGYTF
few	TRBV4-2	13	TRBJ2-1	NA	TGTGCCAGCAGCCAAGAAGTAGACAATGAGCAGTTCTTC	CASSQEVDNEQFF
NA	TRBV6-5	11	TRBJ2-7	TRBD1	TGTGCCAGCAGGACAGGGTTGGAGCAGTACTTC	CASRTGLEQYF
few	TRBV7-9	12	TRBJ2-7	NA	TGTGCCAGCAGCTTTGATTGGGACGAGCAGTACTTC	CASSFDWDEQYF
many	TRBV7-2	13	TRBJ1-5	NA	TGTGCCAGCAGCTTAGGACTTAATCAGCCCCAGCATTTT	CASSLGLNQPQHF
NA	TRBV2	14	TRBJ1-3	NA	TGTGCCAGCAGTGTTTCGGATTCTGGAAACACCACATATTTT	CASSVSDSGNTTYF
once	TRBV6-5	16	TRBJ2-7	NA	TGTGCCAGCAGTTACTCCACGGTCCGGACCTCGGGCGAGCAGTACTTC	CASSYSTVRTSGEQYF
many	TRBV11-2	15	TRBJ2-1	NA	TGTGCCAGCAGCTTAAGGTCTAGCAGGAGCGATGAGCAGTTCTTC	CASSLRSSRSDEQFF
many	TRBV15	15	TRBJ1-3	NA	TGTGCCACCAGCAGAGACAGAAGCTCTGGAAACACCATATATTTT	CATSRDRSSGNTIYF
many	TRBV7-6	17	TRBJ2-3	TRBD2	TGTGCCAGCAGCCCCTGGACTAGCGAGGACGCCACAGATACGCAGTATTTT	CASSPWTSEDATDTQYF
many	TRBV12-3/TRBV12-4	18	TRBJ2-7	TRBD1	TGTGCCAGCAGTTTCGGGACAGGGGCACTTGGTATGGCGGAGGAGCAGTACTTC	CASSFGTGALGMAEEQYF
many	TRBV11-1	15	TRBJ2-7	NA	TGTGCCAGCAGCCAAGAGACAGATCCATTCTACGAGCAGTACTTC	CASSQETDPFYEQYF
few	TRBV15	15	TRBJ2-3	NA	TGTGCCACCAGCCCCCCCCGGGGTAGCACAGATACGCAGTATTTT	CATSPPRGSTDTQYF
many	TRBV2	13	TRBJ1-5	TRBD1	TGTGCCAGCGGGGACAGTGGGTTCGAGCCCCAGCATTTT	CASGDSGFEPQHF